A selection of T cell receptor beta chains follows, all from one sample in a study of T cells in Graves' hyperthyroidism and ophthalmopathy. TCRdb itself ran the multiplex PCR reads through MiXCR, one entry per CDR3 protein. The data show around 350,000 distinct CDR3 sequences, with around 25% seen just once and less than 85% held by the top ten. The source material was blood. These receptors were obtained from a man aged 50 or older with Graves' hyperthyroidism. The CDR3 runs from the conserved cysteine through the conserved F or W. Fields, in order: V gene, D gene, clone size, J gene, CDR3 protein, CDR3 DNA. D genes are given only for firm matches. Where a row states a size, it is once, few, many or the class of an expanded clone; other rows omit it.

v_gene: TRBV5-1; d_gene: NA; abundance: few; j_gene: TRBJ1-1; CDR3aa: CASSSQRTVNTEAFF; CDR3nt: TGCGCCAGCAGCTCCCAGAGGACGGTAAACACTGAAGCTTTCTTT
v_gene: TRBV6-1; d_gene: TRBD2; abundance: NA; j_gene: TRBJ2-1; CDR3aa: CASSEAPGTSGRQEQFF; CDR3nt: TGTGCCAGCAGTGAAGCGCCGGGGACTAGCGGGAGGCAGGAGCAGTTCTTC
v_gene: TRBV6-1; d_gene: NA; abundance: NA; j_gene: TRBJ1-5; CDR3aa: CASSEASRVSQPQHF; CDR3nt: TGTGCCAGCAGTGAAGCGTCCAGGGTAAGTCAGCCCCAGCATTTT
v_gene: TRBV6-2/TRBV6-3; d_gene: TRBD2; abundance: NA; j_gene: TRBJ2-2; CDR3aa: CASSYTGLVAGELFF; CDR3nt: TGTGCCAGCAGTTACACAGGACTAGTTGCCGGGGAGCTGTTTTTT
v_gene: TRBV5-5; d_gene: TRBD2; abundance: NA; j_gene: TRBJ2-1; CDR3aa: CASSVGTNNGQFF; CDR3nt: TGTGCCAGCAGCGTCGGGACTAACAATGGGCAGTTCTTC
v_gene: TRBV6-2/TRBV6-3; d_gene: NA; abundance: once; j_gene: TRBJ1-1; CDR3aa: CASTREDTEAFF; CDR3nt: TGTGCCAGCACCAGGGAGGATACTGAAGCTTTCTTT
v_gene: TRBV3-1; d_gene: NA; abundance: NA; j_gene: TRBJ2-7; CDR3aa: CASRHSSSASEQYF; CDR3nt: TGTGCCAGCAGGCATTCTAGTAGCGCGTCCGAGCAGTACTTC
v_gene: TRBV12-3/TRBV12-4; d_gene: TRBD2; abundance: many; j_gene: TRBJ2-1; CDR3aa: CASSLAGRERHEQFF; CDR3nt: TGTGCCAGCAGTTTAGCGGGGCGGGAGAGGCATGAGCAGTTCTTC
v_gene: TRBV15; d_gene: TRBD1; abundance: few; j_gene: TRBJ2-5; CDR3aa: CATSRDRGIETQYF; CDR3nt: TGTGCCACCAGCAGGGACAGGGGGATCGAGACCCAGTACTTC
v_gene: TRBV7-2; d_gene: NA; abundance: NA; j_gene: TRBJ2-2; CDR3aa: CASSLSTRELFF; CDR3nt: TGTGCCAGCAGCTTATCAACTCGGGAGCTGTTTTTT
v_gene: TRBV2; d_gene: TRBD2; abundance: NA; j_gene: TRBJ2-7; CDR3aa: CASSDSAGGYEQYF; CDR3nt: TGTGCCAGCAGTGATTCGGCGGGAGGATACGAGCAGTACTTC
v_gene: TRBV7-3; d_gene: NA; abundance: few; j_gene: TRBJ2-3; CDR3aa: CASSFSDLIRTDTQYF; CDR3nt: TGTGCCAGCAGCTTCTCCGACCTGATTCGCACAGATACGCAGTATTTT
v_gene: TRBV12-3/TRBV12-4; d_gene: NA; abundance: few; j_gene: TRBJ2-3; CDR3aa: CASSLVHQNTDTQYF; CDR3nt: TGTGCCAGCAGTTTAGTCCACCAGAACACAGATACGCAGTATTTT
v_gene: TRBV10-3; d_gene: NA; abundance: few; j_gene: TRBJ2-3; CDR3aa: CAISNGGPSTDTQYF; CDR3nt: TGTGCCATCAGTAACGGCGGCCCTAGCACAGATACGCAGTATTTT
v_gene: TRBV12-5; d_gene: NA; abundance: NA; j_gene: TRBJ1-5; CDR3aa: CASGLGGENQPQHF; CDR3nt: TGTGCTAGTGGTTTGGGGGGGGAGAATCAGCCCCAGCATTTT
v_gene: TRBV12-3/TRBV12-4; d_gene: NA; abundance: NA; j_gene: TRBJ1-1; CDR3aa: CASSPVNTEAFF; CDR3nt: TGTGCCAGCAGTCCGGTGAACACTGAAGCTTTCTTT
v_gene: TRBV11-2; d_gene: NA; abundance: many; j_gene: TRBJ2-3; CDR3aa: CASSRSGLGHTDTQYF; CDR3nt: TGTGCCAGCAGCCGGAGTGGGCTAGGGCACACAGATACGCAGTATTTT
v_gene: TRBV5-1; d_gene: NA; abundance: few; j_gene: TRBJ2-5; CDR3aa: CASSLYGGMETQYF; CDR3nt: TGCGCCAGCAGCTTGTACGGGGGCATGGAGACCCAGTACTTC
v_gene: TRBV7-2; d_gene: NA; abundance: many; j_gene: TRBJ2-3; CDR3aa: CASSVRNTDTQYF; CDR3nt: TGTGCCAGCAGCGTGAGAAACACAGATACGCAGTATTTT
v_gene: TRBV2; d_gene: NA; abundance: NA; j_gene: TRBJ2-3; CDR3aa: CASRRQLSGSDTQYF; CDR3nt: TGTGCCAGCAGGAGACAGTTGTCTGGGTCAGATACGCAGTATTTT
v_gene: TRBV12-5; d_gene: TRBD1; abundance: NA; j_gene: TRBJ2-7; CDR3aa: CASGLGQGPYEQYF; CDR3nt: TGTGCTAGTGGTTTGGGACAGGGACCATACGAGCAGTACTTC
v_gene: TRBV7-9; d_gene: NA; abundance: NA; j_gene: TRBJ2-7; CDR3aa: CASSTPLGLLGYEQYF; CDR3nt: TGTGCCAGCAGCACCCCGCTGGGACTTCTAGGCTACGAGCAGTACTTC
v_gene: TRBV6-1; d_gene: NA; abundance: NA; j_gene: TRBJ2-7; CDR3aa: CASRTPKAEQYF; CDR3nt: TGTGCCAGCAGAACTCCGAAAGCCGAGCAGTACTTC
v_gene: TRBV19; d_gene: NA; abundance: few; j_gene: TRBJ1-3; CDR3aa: CASSIVGGGRGTIYF; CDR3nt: TGTGCCAGTAGTATAGTCGGCGGAGGACGGGGAACCATATATTTT
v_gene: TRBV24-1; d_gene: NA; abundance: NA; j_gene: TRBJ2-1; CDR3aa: CATSDGSGGYNEQFF; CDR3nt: TGTGCCACCAGTGATGGAAGCGGAGGGTACAATGAGCAGTTCTTC
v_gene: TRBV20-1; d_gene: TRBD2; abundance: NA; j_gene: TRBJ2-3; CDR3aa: CSARKTSGKGDTQYF; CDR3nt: TGCAGTGCTAGGAAGACTAGCGGTAAGGGAGATACGCAGTATTTT
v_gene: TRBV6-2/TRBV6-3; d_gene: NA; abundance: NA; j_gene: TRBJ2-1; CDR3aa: CASRPVWTTSHNEQFF; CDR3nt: TGTGCCAGCAGACCCGTATGGACTACGAGCCACAATGAGCAGTTCTTC
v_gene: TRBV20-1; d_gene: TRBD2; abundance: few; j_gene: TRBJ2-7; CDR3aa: CSARPGLVAEQYF; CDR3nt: TGCAGTGCTAGGCCGGGACTAGTTGCCGAGCAGTACTTC
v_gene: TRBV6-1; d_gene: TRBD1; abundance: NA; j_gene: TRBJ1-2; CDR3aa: CASIGQGGGYTF; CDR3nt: TGTGCCAGCATTGGACAGGGAGGTGGCTACACCTTC
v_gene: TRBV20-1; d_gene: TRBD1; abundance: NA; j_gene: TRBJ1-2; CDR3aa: CSARPRGTGENYGYTF; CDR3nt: TGCAGTGCTAGACCTCGCGGGACAGGAGAAAACTATGGCTACACCTTC
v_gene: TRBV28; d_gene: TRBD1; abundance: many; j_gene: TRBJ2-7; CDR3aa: CASSWTGLSYEQYF; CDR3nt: TGTGCCAGCAGTTGGACAGGGCTATCCTACGAGCAGTACTTC
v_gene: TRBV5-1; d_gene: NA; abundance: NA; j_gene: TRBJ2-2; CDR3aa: CASSLGGDPAGELFF; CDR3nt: TGCGCCAGCAGCTTGGGGGGGGACCCAGCCGGGGAGCTGTTTTTT
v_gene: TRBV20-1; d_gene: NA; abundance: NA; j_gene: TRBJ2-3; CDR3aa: CSARDDWGTQYF; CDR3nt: TGCAGTGCTAGAGATGACTGGGGTACGCAGTATTTT
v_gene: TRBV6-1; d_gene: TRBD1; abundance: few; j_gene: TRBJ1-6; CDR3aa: CASSTQGAPNSPLHF; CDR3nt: TGTGCCAGCAGTACACAGGGGGCGCCGAATTCACCCCTCCACTTT
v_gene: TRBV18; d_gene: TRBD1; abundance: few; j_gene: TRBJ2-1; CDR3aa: CASSPYKDRVPNEQFF; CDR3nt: TGTGCCAGCTCACCCTACAAAGACAGGGTACCGAATGAGCAGTTCTTC
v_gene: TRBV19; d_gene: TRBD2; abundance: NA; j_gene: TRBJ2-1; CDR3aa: CASSIGAGGLTEQFF; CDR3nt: TGTGCCAGTAGTATCGGCGCGGGAGGTCTAACTGAGCAGTTCTTC
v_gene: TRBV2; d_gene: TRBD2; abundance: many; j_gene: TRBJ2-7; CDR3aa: CASSDPGGHIYEQYF; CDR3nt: TGTGCCAGCAGCGACCCGGGGGGGCACATCTACGAGCAGTACTTC
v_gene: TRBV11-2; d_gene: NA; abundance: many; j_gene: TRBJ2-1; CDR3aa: CASSLDGAPRNEQFF; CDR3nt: TGTGCCAGCAGCTTAGATGGGGCCCCAAGGAATGAGCAGTTCTTC
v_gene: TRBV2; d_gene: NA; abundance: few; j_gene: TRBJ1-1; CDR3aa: CASSEGDGLKAFF; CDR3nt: TGTGCCAGCAGTGAGGGGGACGGATTAAAAGCTTTCTTT
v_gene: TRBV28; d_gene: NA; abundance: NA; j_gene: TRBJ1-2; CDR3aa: CASATGNYGYTF; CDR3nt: TGTGCCAGCGCAACAGGGAACTATGGCTACACCTTC
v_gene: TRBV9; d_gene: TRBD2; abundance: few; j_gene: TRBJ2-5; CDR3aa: CASSVAPGGGETQYF; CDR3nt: TGTGCCAGCAGCGTAGCACCGGGCGGGGGAGAGACCCAGTACTTC
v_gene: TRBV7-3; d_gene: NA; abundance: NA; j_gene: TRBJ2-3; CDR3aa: CASSLGDGLGDTQYF; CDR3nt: TGTGCCAGCAGCTTAGGGGACGGTCTTGGCGATACGCAGTATTTT
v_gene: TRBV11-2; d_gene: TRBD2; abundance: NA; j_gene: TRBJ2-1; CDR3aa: CASSTLAGAHNEQFF; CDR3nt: TGTGCCAGCAGCACCCTAGCGGGAGCGCACAATGAGCAGTTCTTC
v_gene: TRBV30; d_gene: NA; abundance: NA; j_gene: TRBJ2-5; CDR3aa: CAFAAVQETQYF; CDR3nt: TGTGCCTTTGCGGCGGTACAAGAGACCCAGTACTTC
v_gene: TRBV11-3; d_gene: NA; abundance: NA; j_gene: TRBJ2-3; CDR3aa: CASSSLGRENTDTQYF; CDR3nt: TGTGCCAGCAGCTCCCTCGGACGGGAAAACACAGATACGCAGTATTTT
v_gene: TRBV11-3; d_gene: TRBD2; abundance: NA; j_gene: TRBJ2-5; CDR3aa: CASSLDSPSGTQETQYF; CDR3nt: TGTGCCAGCAGCTTAGATAGTCCTAGCGGGACCCAAGAGACCCAGTACTTC
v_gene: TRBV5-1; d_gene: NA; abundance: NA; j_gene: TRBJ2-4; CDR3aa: CASSLQNREDIQYF; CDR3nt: TGCGCCAGCAGCTTGCAAAACAGGGAGGACATTCAGTACTTC
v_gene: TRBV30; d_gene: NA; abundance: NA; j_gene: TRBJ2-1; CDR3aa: CAWGSGTAYNEQFF; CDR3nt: TGTGCCTGGGGGTCCGGGACGGCCTACAATGAGCAGTTCTTC
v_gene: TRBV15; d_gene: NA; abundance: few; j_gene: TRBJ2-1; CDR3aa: CATRDGGEQFF; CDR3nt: TGTGCCACCAGGGATGGGGGTGAGCAGTTCTTC
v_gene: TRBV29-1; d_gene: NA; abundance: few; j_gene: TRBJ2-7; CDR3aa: CSVVWGTSTYEQYF; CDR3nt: TGCAGCGTTGTCTGGGGGACAAGTACCTACGAGCAGTACTTC
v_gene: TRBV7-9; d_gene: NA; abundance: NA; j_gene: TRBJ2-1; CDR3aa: CASSLGTSEQFF; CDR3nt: TGTGCCAGCAGCTTGGGGACCAGCGAGCAGTTCTTC